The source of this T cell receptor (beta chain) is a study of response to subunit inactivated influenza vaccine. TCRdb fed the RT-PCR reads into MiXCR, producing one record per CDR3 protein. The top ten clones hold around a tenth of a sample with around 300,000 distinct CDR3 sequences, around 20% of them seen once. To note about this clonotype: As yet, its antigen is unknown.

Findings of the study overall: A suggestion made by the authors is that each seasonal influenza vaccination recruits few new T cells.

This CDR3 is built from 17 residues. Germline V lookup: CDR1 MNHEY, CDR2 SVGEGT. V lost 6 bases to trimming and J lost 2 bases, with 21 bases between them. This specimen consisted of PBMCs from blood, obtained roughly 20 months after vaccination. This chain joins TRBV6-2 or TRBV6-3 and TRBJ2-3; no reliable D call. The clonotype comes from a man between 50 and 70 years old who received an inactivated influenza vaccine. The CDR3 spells CASSEDRTPVYTDTQYF. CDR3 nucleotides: TGTGCCAGCAGCGAAGATCGGACCCCCGTATACACAGATACGCAGTATTTT.